This T cell receptor beta chain was documented in a study of identical twins. The study, taken as a whole, reports: Cord blood's abundant beta clonotypes had fewer insertions, unlike memory repertoires. Monozygotic twins shared more out-of-frame TCR alpha than recombination models predicted.

Each CDR3 protein is one row after TCRdb ran MiXCR on the 5' RACE reads. The table lists 450,000 or so distinct CDR3 sequences, 11% to 15% of them singletons. Trimming cost V 4 bases and J 4 bases, with 13 bases left between them. This CDR3 spans 13 amino acids. Germline V gene data show CDR1 as SQVTM and CDR2 as ANQGSEA. Only a few counts were recorded for this clonotype. Its cognate antigen is unknown. These records were also assigned to another study, of yellow fever vaccine responses in identical twins.

This chain links TRBV29-1 with TRBJ2-5; tentative D call: TRBD2 (7 bases). This sequence originates from a woman under 30 in good health. The sample taken for sequencing was CD4+ T cells sorted from blood. CDR3: CSVGGGGGETQYF. The CDR3 nucleotides are TGCAGCGTTGGCGGGGGAGGGGGAGAGACCCAGTACTTC.